What follows are 10 T cell receptor beta chains derived from one specimen sequenced in a study of T cells after yellow fever vaccination. In TCRdb, the 5' RACE reads were re-called with MiXCR into one record per CDR3 protein. This table has 150,000 to 200,000 distinct CDR3 sequences, approximately 6.2% appearing once. The source material was CD4+ T cells sorted from PBMCs, sampled on the day of the first yellow fever vaccination. These TCRs come from a young man who received the YFV17D yellow fever vaccine.

With respect to this clonotype: A much more abundant neighbour one base away suggests this may be a read error. This chain uses TRBV7-3 with TRBJ2-5; D gene uncertain. The CDR3 has 13 amino acids. Per the germline V gene, CDR1 is SGHTA and CDR2 is FQGTGA. In DNA form, the CDR3 reads TGTGCCAGCCGCTTCGGGCTCCAAGAGACCCAGTACTTC. As protein: CASRFGLQETQYF. Based on the CDR3 plus reference TRBV7-3 and TRBJ2-5, the full variable domain is GAGVSQTPSNKVTEKGKYVELRCDPISGHTALYWYRQSLGQGPEFLIYFQGTGAADDSGLPNDRFFAVRPEGSVSTLKIQRTERGDSAVYLCASRFGLQETQYFGPGTRLLVL.

This clonotype appeared many times. The V and J genes are TRBV25-1 and TRBJ2-2; 9 bases are shared with TRBD2. Germline CDR1 is MGHDK and CDR2 is SYGVNS. V lost 6 bases and J lost 1; bases outside the gene matches: 0. This CDR3 spans 14 amino acids. The DNA of the CDR3 is TGTGCCAGCAGACTAGCGGGGAACACCGGGGAGCTGTTTTTT. It codes for CASRLAGNTGELFF.

This clonotype occurred many times. CDR3 bases: TGTGCCAGCAGCCACCGGGACAATTCCTACGAGCAGTACGTC. This encodes CASSHRDNSYEQYV. V and J are TRBV14 and TRBJ2-7, with D possibly TRBD1 on 6 matching bases. Germline V CDR1 and CDR2: SGHDN, FVKESK. CDR3 length: 14 residues. With 3 bases removed from V and 1 base from J, the gap between germline ends came to 10 bases.

This clonotype was counted ten times or more. V and J are TRBV20-1 and TRBJ2-3; unclear D gene. Germline V gene sequence: CDR1 DFQATT, CDR2 SNEGSKA (reference sequence). The CDR3 loop spans 14 amino acids. Trimming left V 2 bases short and J 3 bases short, with 12 bases between. CDR3 protein: CSARMGSRTDTQYF. Written as DNA, the CDR3 is TGCAGTGCTAGAATGGGCTCTCGAACAGATACGCAGTATTTT.

This clonotype was counted at least ten times. This sequence joins TRBV4-3 and TRBJ2-2; 10 positions match TRBD2. Germline values: CDR1 LGHNA, CDR2 YSLEER. The CDR3 is 18 residues long. J gave up 3 bases and V 0 bases, and 7 bases lay outside the gene matches. Here the CDR3 DNA reads TGCGCCAGCAGCCAAGAAAGCTCACTAGCGGGACACACCGGGGAGCTGTTTTTT. Protein sequence: CASSQESSLAGHTGELFF.

The rearrangement uses TRBV5-1 and TRBJ2-3; D is unclear. The length of the CDR3 is 15 residues. Trimming took off 4 bases at V and 0 bases at J, with 12 bases between the two ends. From germline, CDR1 is SGHRS and CDR2 YFSETQ. CDR3 region: CASSPNPTSTDTQYF. The CDR3 bases are TGCGCCAGCAGCCCGAACCCCACTAGCACAGATACGCAGTATTTT.

This clonotype was seen a few times. This chain connects TRBV7-2 to TRBJ2-7; 7 bases align to TRBD2. The germline V gene encodes CDR1 SGHTA and CDR2 FQGNSA. This CDR3 has 16 residues. The J segment lost 1 base and the V segment lost 6 bases, leaving 12 bases of the junction unmatched. DNA of the CDR3: TGTGCCAGCAGTCCACGGGCCGCTAGCGGATCCTACGAGCAGTACTTC. Translating gives CASSPRAASGSYEQYF.

This clonotype was observed a few times. The chain couples TRBV6-1 to TRBJ2-1; 8 bases are shared with TRBD2. The V gene's germline CDR1 is MNHNS and CDR2 SASEGT. The CDR3 is 16 residues long. The V and J ends lost 6 bases and 7 bases, in that order; junction bases with no gene match: 14. CDR3 bases: TGTGCCAGCAGCAAGGCCGGGGCGGGGGGTCGGAATGAGCAGTTCTTC. Residues: CASSKAGAGGRNEQFF.

As concerns this clonotype: This may be a read error, as it is one base from a much larger clone. The chain has TRBV7-2 and TRBJ2-5, with 10 bases lining up with TRBD1. The CDR3 length is 16 residues. Germline V lookup: CDR1 SGHTA, CDR2 FQGNSA. CDR3 DNA sequence: TGTGGCAGCAGCTTAGTGGACAGGGGGGTTGAGGAGACCCAGTACTTC. It is translated as CGSSLVDRGVEETQYF.

This clonotype was recorded many times. The rearrangement uses TRBV10-3 and TRBJ2-1; TRBD2 matches at 10 bases. The CDR3 is 16 residues long. Germline V gives CDR1 ENHRY, CDR2 SYGVKD. The ends lost 2 bases at V and 4 bases at J; junction bases unmatched: 5. In nucleotides, the CDR3 is TGTGCCATCAGTGAGCCCGAGCGGGGGGGGTACAATGAGCAGTTCTTC. This encodes CAISEPERGGYNEQFF.